Each of the 24 T cell receptor beta chains below was sequenced from the same sample in a study of blood T cell repertoires in COVID-19. The repertoire was sequenced with immunoSEQ multiplex PCR; TCRdb's copy has only in-frame clones and lacks some. The repertoire consists of approximately 110,000 clones, with around nine tenths occurring once and the leading ten covering more than 7%. Sequencing input: peripheral blood. The receptors were gathered from a woman aged 70-85 years who had recovered from COVID-19.

The chain recombines TRBV7-7 with TRBJ2-2, with 7 nucleotides matching TRBD1. The V and J ends lost 2 bases and 2 bases, in that order; junction bases with no gene match: 5. The germline CDR1 and CDR2 sequences are SSHAT and FNYEAQ (reference sequence). This CDR3 is 16 amino acids long. CDR3 nucleotide sequence: TGTGCCAGCAGCTTAACAGGGACAGCCAACACCGGGGAGCTGTTTTTT. As protein: CASSLTGTANTGELFF.

The J gene is TRBJ1-5, the V gene TRBV30, with D perhaps TRBD1 (6 bases). The CDR3 has 15 amino acids. Germline CDR1 and CDR2: GTSNPN and SVGIG (reference sequence). The V end lost 0 bases, the J end lost 2 bases, and 11 bases lay between the germline ends. This CDR3 reads CAWSVRGARNQPQHF. The CDR3 bases are TGTGCCTGGAGTGTACGGGGGGCCCGCAATCAGCCCCAGCATTTT.

The chain joins TRBV9 to TRBJ2-7, with a weak D call TRBD2 (6 bases). Germline V gene lookup returns CDR1 SGDLS and CDR2 YYNGEE. The CDR3 contains 14 residues. V lost 0 bases, J lost 0 bases, and 7 bases lay in between. CDR3 sequence reads: CASSVVGSSYEQYF. CDR3 sequence (DNA): TGTGCCAGCAGCGTAGTCGGGAGCTCCTACGAGCAGTACTTC.

V gene TRBV7-4 combines with J gene TRBJ1-1, with TRBD1 as a possible D gene (5 bases). Germline V gives CDR1 SGHVT, CDR2 SQSDAQ. The V end lost 1 base, the J end lost 5 bases, and 26 bases lay between the germline ends. This CDR3 contains 19 residues. CDR3 protein: CASSLGKDLTTDAGTEAFF. The CDR3 DNA follows: TGTGCCAGCAGCTTAGGGAAGGACTTGACGACAGATGCGGGAACTGAAGCTTTCTTT.

The chain uses TRBV19 and TRBJ1-1, with a possible D match to TRBD1 (6 bases). Germline V CDR1 and CDR2: LNHDA, SQIVND (reference sequence). Deletions cut 7 bases from V and 5 bases from J, with 14 bases between. This CDR3 is built from 13 residues. CDR3 sequence: CASTWGPDTEAFF. Written as DNA, the CDR3 is TGTGCCAGTACGTGGGGGCCGGATACTGAAGCTTTCTTT.

This clone came up once. The chain joins TRBV19 to TRBJ1-2; D remains ambiguous. Germline V CDR1 and CDR2: LNHDA, SQIVND (reference sequence). The V gene lost 5 bases and the J gene lost 8 bases, with 12 bases spanning the gap. The CDR3 is made up of 12 amino acids. The CDR3 region has the DNA TGTGCCAGTAGTCCGCGGACTACCGGCTACACCTTC. Translated: CASSPRTTGYTF.

The chain joins TRBV6-5 to TRBJ1-1; no clear D gene. This CDR3 contains 14 residues. From germline, CDR1 is MNHEY and CDR2 SVGAGI. V was pared by 0 bases and J by 3 bases, with 8 bases between. In DNA, the CDR3 is TGTGCCAGCAGTTACTCGGTGGCGGACACTGAAGCTTTCTTT. Protein: CASSYSVADTEAFF.

The J gene is TRBJ2-5, the V gene TRBV2; 7 positions agree with TRBD2. Germline V gives CDR1 SNHLY, CDR2 FYNNEI. The CDR3 runs 15 residues. V gave up 10 bases and J gave up 5 bases; unmatched junction bases: 16. DNA for the CDR3: TGTGCCACCAGCCCGACTAGCCTGACGCGTGAGACCCAGTACTTC. Protein sequence: CATSPTSLTRETQYF.

This chain uses TRBV6-5 with TRBJ1-2; tentatively, D is TRBD1 (6 bases). CDR1 and CDR2 (germline): MNHEY, SVGAGI. The CDR3 sequence is 13 residues long. V was shortened by 1 base and J by 6 bases, with 9 bases between the two germline ends. The CDR3 region is CASSYLDSDGYTF. For the CDR3, the DNA is TGTGCCAGCAGTTACTTGGACAGCGATGGCTACACCTTC.

The rearrangement joins TRBV10-3 to TRBJ2-7; 12 bases match TRBD2. This CDR3 is built from 16 residues. CDR1 is ENHRY, CDR2 SYGVKD, per germline. V lost 3 bases, J lost 3 bases, and 6 bases stayed unmatched. The CDR3 loop is CAISEPRTSGDYEQYF. The CDR3 DNA follows: TGTGCCATCAGTGAACCCCGGACTAGCGGGGACTACGAGCAGTACTTC.

This clone was seen once. The chain couples TRBV11-2 to TRBJ1-1; unclear D gene. Germline V gene sequence: CDR1 SGHAT, CDR2 FQNNGV. V was cut by 0 bases and J by 8 bases, with 10 bases left in between. CDR3 length: 13 amino acids. The DNA of the CDR3 is TGTGCCAGCAGCTTAGATTTCGGGTACGAAGCTTTCTTT. The encoded protein is CASSLDFGYEAFF.

CDR3 residues: CASSLRALGTWSYSPLHF. The CDR3 DNA is TGTGCCAGCAGTTTAAGAGCCTTAGGGACATGGTCCTATTCACCCCTCCACTTT. The genes are TRBV28 and TRBJ1-6; D might be TRBD1 (6 bases). There are 18 residues in the CDR3. CDR1 MDHEN and CDR2 SYDVKM come from the germline V gene. With 2 bases removed from V and 8 bases from J, the gap between germline ends came to 22 bases.

This chain links TRBV12-3 or TRBV12-4 with TRBJ1-1; D gene ambiguous. This CDR3 has 13 residues. V was cut by 6 bases and J by 5 bases, with 13 bases left in between. CDR3 sequence (DNA): TGTGCCAGCAGACTCCAGGTAGTAACTGAAGCTTTCTTT. Its protein product is CASRLQVVTEAFF.

This sequence joins TRBV6-5 and TRBJ1-4, with TRBD1 identical over 7 bases. CDR1 is MNHEY, CDR2 SVGAGI, per germline. The CDR3 is 13 amino acids. V gave up 5 bases and J gave up 8 bases; unmatched junction bases: 5. The CDR3 loop is CASSRDRLEKLFF. DNA for the CDR3: TGTGCCAGCAGTCGGGACAGACTGGAAAAACTGTTTTTT.

This sequence joins TRBV6-5 and TRBJ2-1; TRBD2 matches 11 bases. After removal of 7 bases from V and 5 bases from J, the junction contained 7 bases not matched to a gene. The length of the CDR3 is 15 residues. Per germline, CDR1 MNHEY and CDR2 SVGAGI. The CDR3 DNA follows: TGTGCCAGCACCTCTCTAGCGGGGGGCCACAATGAGCAGTTCTTC. Translating it yields CASTSLAGGHNEQFF.

The table lists this clone with a count of one. The gene calls are TRBV9 and TRBJ2-3; the match to TRBD2 covers 11 bases. From germline, CDR1 is SGDLS and CDR2 YYNGEE. The CDR3 totals 14 residues. Trimming at V came to 10 bases and at J to 4 bases, leaving 8 bases not matched to a gene. CDR3 coding DNA: TGTGCCTCGACTAGCGGGAATGTAGCAGATACGCAGTATTTT. It yields the protein CASTSGNVADTQYF.

The chain is built from TRBV20-1 and TRBJ2-7; D gene uncertain. The V end was cut by 2 bases, the J end by 5 bases, with 7 bases between. This CDR3 is 11 amino acids long. Germline V CDR1 and CDR2: DFQATT, SNEGSKA (reference sequence). This chain's CDR3 is CSARLADEQYF. CDR3 nucleotides: TGCAGTGCTAGATTGGCAGACGAGCAGTACTTC.

Of note for this clone: In the same sample, other DNA sequences code for this CDR3. J is TRBJ2-7 and V is TRBV18; 11 positions agree with TRBD1. The CDR3 is made up of 14 amino acids. The J segment lost 4 bases and the V segment lost 2 bases, leaving 1 base of the junction unmatched. CDR1 and CDR2 (germline): KGHSH, LQKENI. CDR3 sequence (DNA): TGTGCCAGCTCACCAGGGACAGGGGGGTACGAGCAGTACTTC. It encodes CASSPGTGGYEQYF.

This CDR3 is CAAGWGENSPLHF. The CDR3 DNA reads as TGTGCCGCCGGGTGGGGCGAGAATTCACCCCTCCACTTT. This chain connects TRBV10-3 to TRBJ1-6; possible D gene TRBD1, 5 bases. V was pared by 11 bases and J by 7 bases, with 15 bases between. Germline CDR1 and CDR2: ENHRY and SYGVKD. The CDR3 has 13 residues.

The rearrangement links TRBV6-5 to TRBJ1-6, with 10 bases lining up with TRBD1. CDR3 size: 15 residues. Germline V lookup: CDR1 MNHEY, CDR2 SVGAGI. The V gene end was trimmed by 7 bases and the J gene end by 9 bases; junction bases not matched to a gene: 9. The CDR3 coding sequence is TGTGCCAGCAATCCCGGGGGGACAGGGGTTTCACCCCTCCACTTT. Protein sequence: CASNPGGTGVSPLHF.

The chain couples TRBV10-3 to TRBJ2-5, with 8 bases that match TRBD1. Germline trimming cut 6 bases from V and 5 bases from J; bases unmatched to any gene: 8. Germline V gene lookup returns CDR1 ENHRY and CDR2 SYGVKD. The CDR3 runs to 14 residues. The CDR3 is CAIRGQERWETQYF. The CDR3 DNA is TGTGCCATCAGGGGACAGGAGAGGTGGGAGACCCAGTACTTC.

J is TRBJ2-1 and V is TRBV4-3; tentatively, D is TRBD2 (5 bases). The CDR3 consists of 13 residues. The ends were cut back, 0 bases at V and 12 bases at J, with 12 bases in the middle. CDR1 is LGHNA and CDR2 is YSLEER in the germline V gene. The CDR3 region is CASSQDPGSGQFF. The CDR3, as DNA: TGCGCCAGCAGCCAAGATCCGGGGAGCGGGCAGTTCTTC.

The chain's CDR3 is CASSAGQATAPLHF. Written as DNA, the CDR3 is TGTGCCAGCAGCGCGGGGCAGGCGACAGCACCCCTCCACTTT. This chain uses TRBV28 with TRBJ1-6, with a weak D call TRBD1 (5 bases). Trimming pared 6 bases from V and 11 bases from J, leaving 17 bases between. Per the germline V gene, CDR1 is MDHEN and CDR2 is SYDVKM. The CDR3 runs to 14 residues.

The chain is built from TRBV27 and TRBJ2-1; TRBD1 agrees at 7 bases. Germline CDR1 reads MNHEY; CDR2 reads SMNVEV (reference sequence). V was pared by 0 bases and J by 5 bases, with 7 bases of the junction left unmatched. This CDR3 has 16 residues. The CDR3 nucleotides are TGTGCCAGCAGTTTATCGTTTCAGGGGGTGGACAATGAGCAGTTCTTC. Amino acid sequence: CASSLSFQGVDNEQFF.